This T cell receptor beta chain was observed in a study of cytomegalovirus exposure and HLA in healthy donors. On the study more broadly: Roughly 180 million T cells yielded 120 million or so unique TCR beta sequences, as an earlier analysis found.

Study outcomes and limitations: Certain sequence variants were highly shared and formed a cluster, and this cluster was likely a sequencing artifact. As a later analysis showed, a missense DCLRE1C variant was linked to trimming of TCR beta V- and J-genes.

Turning to this clone: No antigen is known for it.

The PCR used 60 Vbeta and 13 Jbeta primers. This table comes from immunoSEQ multiplex PCR, and its TCRdb copy is limited to in-frame clones, with some not included. The table lists about 130,000 clones, around three quarters of them singletons. This CDR3 contains 13 residues. Per the germline V gene, CDR1 is SEHNR and CDR2 is FQNEAQ (reference sequence). Unmatched junction bases numbered 7, after V lost 7 bases and J lost 5 bases. The TCR comes from a man aged 40-49 years in good health and CMV-seronegative. The material sequenced was PBMCs. V gene TRBV7-9 combines with J gene TRBJ1-1, with 7 nucleotides matching TRBD1. The CDR3 loop is CASTRGSETEAFF. CDR3 DNA: TGTGCCAGCACCAGGGGGTCCGAGACTGAAGCTTTCTTT.